These T cell receptor beta chains were read from a single sample in a study of technical replicates of blood from a few donors. This table comes from immunoSEQ multiplex PCR, and its TCRdb copy is limited to in-frame clones, with some not included. The data hold about 84,000 clones, with 97% observed a single time. The sequencing sample was made of T cells isolated from PBMCs. These receptors were obtained from a human donor in good health. Each CDR3 is given with its conserved first and last residue. Fields, in order: J gene, CDR3 length, V gene, CDR3 protein.

>TRBJ1-6|13|TRBV19
CASSNSGDSPLHF
>TRBJ2-7|16|TRBV4-1
CASSQDLAGGGYEQYF
>TRBJ2-7|17|TRBV27
CASSSPRLAGLSYEQYF
>TRBJ1-2|13|TRBV5-1
CASSLVQDYGYTF
>TRBJ2-7|15|TRBV7-8
CASSLRRQDPIEQYF
>TRBJ2-5|16|TRBV7-9
CASSSSVTGTRETQYF
>TRBJ2-3|15|TRBV7-9
CASSSMGGYTDTQYF
>TRBJ1-5|14|TRBV13
CASSRQGERQPQHF
>TRBJ1-4|16|TRBV4-1
CASSPQGWAASEKLFF
>TRBJ2-7|15|TRBV4-1
CASSQPGRRGYEQYF
>TRBJ2-7|16|TRBV11-2
CASSLGRTAFSYEQYF
>TRBJ2-7|17|TRBV28
CASRDRRPGQGTYEQYF
>TRBJ2-7|15|TRBV5-1
CASSLGTGGIREQYF
>TRBJ2-7|16|TRBV15
CATSRDAGRSSYEQYF
>TRBJ2-5|14|TRBV27
CASSQRRGQETQYF
>TRBJ2-1|11|TRBV20-1
CSASEGVQRFF
>TRBJ2-7|15|TRBV6-1
CASSEQGSVPIGQYF
>TRBJ2-1|16|TRBV5-1
CASSLAPSGSYNEQFF
>TRBJ1-2|13|TRBV6-6
CASSLISIYGYTF
>TRBJ1-6|20|TRBV2
CASSYKIGGKSQGRNSPLHF
>TRBJ1-1|15|TRBV9
CASSANTGGGTEAFF
>TRBJ1-1|16|TRBV5-1
CASSPDRGLMNTEAFF
>TRBJ2-7|15|TRBV4-2
CASSQRTGETYEQYF
>TRBJ1-5|13|TRBV27
CASSVRGDQPQHF
>TRBJ2-5|15|TRBV2
CASSEFRGYQETQYF
>TRBJ1-1|13|TRBV28
CASSLPHPGDAFF
>TRBJ2-7|14|TRBV7-3
CASSLIGEINEQYF